This T cell receptor beta chain was sequenced for a study of cytomegalovirus exposure and HLA in healthy donors. Study-level results: Of the V segments, some could not be distinguished, including TRBV6-2 and TRBV6-3, and were excluded. Beyond CMV serostatus, there was no information to go on about immune exposure.

As regards this clone: Its antigen is as yet unknown.

Germline loops: CDR1 SGHTA, CDR2 FQGNSA. J was trimmed by 4 bases and V by 5 bases; bases with no gene match: 6. This CDR3 comprises 15 residues. PCR employed 60 Vbeta and 13 Jbeta primers. Sequenced by immunoSEQ multiplex PCR; TCRdb stores in-frame clones only, minus some. The table records about 80,000 clones, 79% of them present only once. Healthy individuals who donated bone marrow served as the donors. V usage is TRBV7-2 and J usage is TRBJ2-1; 9 nucleotides line up with TRBD1. The source material was PBMCs. The clonotype comes from a young man in good health and CMV-seronegative. This CDR3 is CASSQSGTGYNEQFF. CDR3 DNA: TGTGCCAGCAGCCAATCCGGGACAGGGTACAATGAGCAGTTCTTC. The full variable domain, completed using reference TRBV7-2 and TRBJ2-1, is GAGVSQSPSNKVTEKGKDVELRCDPISGHTALYWYRQSLGQGLEFLIYFQGNSAPDKSGLPSDRFSAERTGGSVSTLTIQRTQQEDSAVYLCASSQSGTGYNEQFFGPGTRLTVL.